Listed below are T cell receptor beta chains from one sample, sequenced in a study of blood T cell repertoires in COVID-19. Repertoires were generated with immunoSEQ multiplex PCR, while TCRdb's copy carries only in-frame clones and drops some. The sample includes 200,000 to 250,000 clones, about nine tenths seen only once; the top ten take approximately 10%. Source material: PBMCs or T cells enriched from blood (not recorded which). The receptors shown here come from a man younger than 35 with acute COVID-19. The conserved cysteine and the conserved F or W are not part of the CDR3 here. Size tells how often a clone was seen (once, few, many) or the class of an expanded clone, and some rows leave it out.

abundance | len | v_gene | CDR3aa
- | 15 | TRBV5-8 | ASSLGPLAGGPDTQY
- | 15 | TRBV4-1 | ASSQWASGRAPDTQY
- | 13 | TRBV7-9 | ASSSAGVPGDGYT
- | 10 | TRBV12-3/TRBV12-4 | ASGSVQETQY
- | 13 | TRBV27 | ASSLEPTGAGELF
- | 11 | TRBV5-4 | ASSSRLSYGYT
- | 10 | TRBV30 | AANRVSYEQY
- | 14 | TRBV4-2 | ASSREEWVPLYEQY
- | 11 | TRBV4-2 | ASSQATTYEQY
- | 14 | TRBV9 | ASSVGGGRSTDTQY
- | 9 | TRBV5-5 | ASSLDAFQY
- | 12 | TRBV21-1 | ASSRTGPNTEAF
- | 10 | TRBV14 | ASSQSGVGYT
few | 13 | TRBV6-5 | ASSYSRIPNQPQH
once | 9 | TRBV5-4 | ASSFNEGYT
once | 16 | TRBV4-1 | ASSQEPGLAGNVDTQY
- | 15 | TRBV28 | ASSLHRTSGSPDEQF
once | 11 | TRBV5-8 | ASNYRDSNEQF
few | 10 | TRBV12-3/TRBV12-4 | ASSSWATGQY
- | 13 | TRBV28 | ASSYYQAGGNEQF
- | 14 | TRBV18 | ASSPDTGYSGNTIY
- | 10 | TRBV6-9 | ASILKFGELF
- | 13 | TRBV7-6 | ASSLLVGGLETQY
- | 12 | TRBV19 | ASSIEQERTEAF
- | 16 | TRBV4-2 | ASSQTGTSGSSYNEQF
- | 15 | TRBV14 | ASSQGGTSGSYNEQF
few | 13 | TRBV4-3 | ASSQGSGSVNEQF
- | 12 | TRBV5-1 | ASSLGQVGETQY
- | 12 | TRBV3-1/TRBV3-2 | ASSQIADRGGYT
- | 11 | TRBV19 | ATATANTGELF
- | 13 | TRBV3-1/TRBV3-2 | ASSQGTSSYNEQF
- | 17 | TRBV21-1 | ASIQTGGQGASGANVLT
- | 14 | TRBV11-2 | ASSPSPGQGENTIY
- | 12 | TRBV27 | ASSVSGTGYEQY
- | 13 | TRBV23-1 | ASSQSEDRCYGYT
- | 15 | TRBV28 | ASSLSLAGVSSYEQY
- | 10 | TRBV20-1 | SASQDLYGYT
- | 12 | TRBV10-3 | AISDHTRASEAF
- | 16 | TRBV14 | ASSQGLKGGRAFFEQY
- | 11 | TRBV2 | ATLWSSGIEQF
- | 14 | TRBV3-1/TRBV3-2 | ASSQGTGRAGETQY
- | 13 | TRBV19 | ASSTQGDGNQPQH
once | 17 | TRBV7-9 | ASRSTPGLAGGGADTQY
- | 13 | TRBV11-3 | ASSLPGLSRQGYT
- | 14 | TRBV27 | ASSLFRAVSTDTQY
few | 13 | TRBV28 | ASSSDRGRTGELF
- | 14 | TRBV3-1/TRBV3-2 | ASSQEGIWGRDTQY
- | 15 | TRBV27 | ASKLEVGQASNSPLH
- | 12 | TRBV28 | ASRKDSFNYGYT
- | 13 | TRBV2 | ASSRASQGPYGYT
- | 11 | TRBV10-3 | AISESGSYGYT
once | 9 | TRBV6-5 | ASSLQETQY
- | 13 | TRBV2 | ASRLVAGAAYEQY